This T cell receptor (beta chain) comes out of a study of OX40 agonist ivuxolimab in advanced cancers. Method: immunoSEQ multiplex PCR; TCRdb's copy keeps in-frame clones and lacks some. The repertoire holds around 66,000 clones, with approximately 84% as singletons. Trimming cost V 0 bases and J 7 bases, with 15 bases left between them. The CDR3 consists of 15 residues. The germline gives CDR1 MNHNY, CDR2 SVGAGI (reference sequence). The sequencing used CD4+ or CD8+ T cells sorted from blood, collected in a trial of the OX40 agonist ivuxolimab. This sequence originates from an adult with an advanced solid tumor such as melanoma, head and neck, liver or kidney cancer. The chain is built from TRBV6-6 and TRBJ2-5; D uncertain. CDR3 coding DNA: TGTGCCAGCAGTTACTCTCGGCAGCGAAGTGGGACCCAGTACTTC. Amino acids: CASSYSRQRSGTQYF.